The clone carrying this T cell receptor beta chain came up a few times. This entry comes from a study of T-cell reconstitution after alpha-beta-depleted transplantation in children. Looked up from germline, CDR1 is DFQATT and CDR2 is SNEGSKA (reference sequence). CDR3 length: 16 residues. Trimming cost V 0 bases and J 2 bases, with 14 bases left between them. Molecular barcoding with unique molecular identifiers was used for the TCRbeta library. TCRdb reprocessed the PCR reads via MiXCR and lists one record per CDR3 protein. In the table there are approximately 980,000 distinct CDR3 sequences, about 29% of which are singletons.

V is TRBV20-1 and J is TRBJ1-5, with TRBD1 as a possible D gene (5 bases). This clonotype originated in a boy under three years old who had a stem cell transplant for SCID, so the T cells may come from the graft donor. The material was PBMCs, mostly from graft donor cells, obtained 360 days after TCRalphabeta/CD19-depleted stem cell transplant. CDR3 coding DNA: TGCAGTGCTAGAGATCATAGGGGAACAGGCAATCAGCCCCAGCATTTT. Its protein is CSARDHRGTGNQPQHF.